This entry describes one T cell receptor beta chain. Its antigen is not identified. This record belongs to a study of cytomegalovirus exposure and HLA in healthy donors. Study-wide results and caveats: In vitro, three CMV-associated chains proved specific for CMV antigens. Using the classifier, cytomegalovirus status was reportedly diagnosed with high specificity and sensitivity. One later analysis, an examination of the roughly 130 validation repertoires, found that first-cohort TCR clusters tended to co-occur in them.

There are 15 residues in the CDR3. Germline CDR1 reads MNHEY; CDR2 reads SMNVEV (reference sequence). The V end was cut by 2 bases, the J end by 4 bases, with 15 bases between. Produced via immunoSEQ multiplex PCR; TCRdb's table is partial and in-frame only. The profile shows about 330,000 clones, 87% of them singletons. V is TRBV27 and J is TRBJ2-7, with D possibly being TRBD2 (5 bases). Source material: PBMCs. This clonotype was obtained from a woman younger than 45 in good health and CMV-seropositive. CDR3 in DNA: TGTGCCAGCAGTTTAATACTAGGATCGTGGTACGAGCAGTACTTC. Protein: CASSLILGSWYEQYF.